These 31 T cell receptor beta chains share one sample of origin, sequenced in a study of T-cell reconstitution after alpha-beta-depleted transplantation in children. The authors prepared the TCRbeta library with unique molecular identifiers. TCRdb used MiXCR to reprocess the PCR reads, holding one entry per CDR3 protein. Altogether 250,000 to 350,000 distinct CDR3 sequences are present, approximately 9.8% being singletons, with the ten largest covering over 9%. Specimen: PBMCs from the stem cell graft donor, collected from the stem cell graft. The receptors were sampled from a human donor who donated a stem cell graft to a child with SCID.

The V gene is TRBV5-5, the J gene TRBJ1-5, with 9 bases lining up with TRBD1. Germline V gives CDR1 SGHKS, CDR2 YYEKEE (reference sequence). The CDR3 contains 17 residues. V trimming: 4 bases; J trimming: 1 base; junction bases outside the gene matches: 9. The CDR3 protein is CASSGLDRGVSNQPQHF. The CDR3, as DNA: TGTGCCAGCAGCGGCCTTGACAGGGGGGTAAGCAATCAGCCCCAGCATTTT. Based on the CDR3 plus reference TRBV5-5 and TRBJ1-5, the full variable domain is DAGVTQSPTHLIKTRGQQVTLRCSPISGHKSVSWYQQVLGQGPQFIFQYYEKEERGRGNFPDRFSARQFPNYSSELNVNALLLGDSALYLCASSGLDRGVSNQPQHFGDGTRLSIL.

This clonotype was recorded many times. The chain carries TRBV10-3 and TRBJ2-7, with 9 bases fitting TRBD2. Germline values: CDR1 ENHRY, CDR2 SYGVKD. The CDR3 has 15 amino acids. The V segment lost 0 bases and the J segment 2 bases; nucleotides outside the gene matches: 2. Written as DNA, the CDR3 is TGTGCCATCAGTGAGTCCTTAGCGGGGGCCTACGAGCAGTACTTC. Amino acids: CAISESLAGAYEQYF.

This clonotype was recorded a few times. The chain uses TRBV6-1 and TRBJ2-7, with 7 bases matching TRBD2. V lost 5 bases and J lost 6; bases outside the gene matches: 10. Germline assignment: CDR1 MNHNS and CDR2 SASEGT. This CDR3 region has 14 residues. Here the CDR3 reads CASSPQRGDFEQYF. The CDR3 DNA sequence: TGTGCCAGCAGTCCACAGCGGGGAGACTTCGAGCAGTACTTC.

This clonotype was seen more than once but under ten times. This rearrangement joins TRBV5-1 to TRBJ2-2, with TRBD1 matching 10 bases. The J segment lost 3 bases and the V segment lost 4 bases, leaving 9 bases of the junction unmatched. CDR1 SGHRS and CDR2 YFSETQ come from the germline V gene. The CDR3 loop spans 17 amino acids. The chain's CDR3 is CASSRQPGQGHTGELFF. The CDR3 DNA reads TGCGCCAGCAGCAGACAACCGGGACAGGGGCACACCGGGGAGCTGTTTTTT. The full variable domain, with the rest looked up from reference TRBV5-1 and TRBJ2-2, is KAGVTQTPRYLIKTRGQQVTLSCSPISGHRSVSWYQQTPGQGLQFLFEYFSETQRNKGNFPGRFSGRQFSNSRSEMNVSTLELGDSALYLCASSRQPGQGHTGELFFGEGSRLTVL.

This clonotype occurred a few times. The chain couples TRBV13 to TRBJ2-6; 8 nucleotides match TRBD1. Germline-derived CDR1 and CDR2 are PRHDT and FYEKMQ (reference sequence). This CDR3 has 19 amino acids. The J segment lost 4 bases and the V segment lost 5 bases, leaving 16 bases of the junction unmatched. In nucleotides, the CDR3 is TGTGCCAGCAGCCCCCGGACAGGGTTGGTGTTGAAGGGGGCCAACGTCCTGACTTTC. Protein product: CASSPRTGLVLKGANVLTF.

The chain has TRBV7-9 and TRBJ1-2, with D perhaps matching TRBD1 (5 bases). The CDR3 has 14 amino acids. V lost 1 base and J lost 8, with 14 bases in between. CDR1 is SEHNR, CDR2 FQNEAQ, per germline (reference sequence). The CDR3 coding sequence is TGTGCCAGCAGCTTAGTAGGTGGACAATACGGCTACACCTTC. As protein: CASSLVGGQYGYTF.

The sample holds a few counts of this clonotype. The V gene is TRBV20-1, the J gene TRBJ2-7, with 11 bases identical to TRBD1. V lost 5 bases, J lost 6 bases, and 6 bases stayed unmatched. CDR1 DFQATT and CDR2 SNEGSKA come from the germline V gene (reference sequence). The CDR3 runs to 13 residues. CDR3 residues: CSAEYGTGGEQYF. The CDR3 nucleotides read TGCAGTGCTGAGTACGGGACAGGGGGCGAGCAGTACTTC.

The chain recombines TRBV5-1 with TRBJ2-2; 7 bases line up with TRBD1. CDR3 length: 15 residues. The V segment lost 5 bases and the J segment 2 bases; nucleotides outside the gene matches: 6. Per germline, CDR1 SGHRS and CDR2 YFSETQ. CDR3 amino acids: CASRRTGDNTGELFF. The CDR3 bases are TGCGCCAGCAGACGGACAGGCGATAACACCGGGGAGCTGTTTTTT.

V usage is TRBV20-1 and J usage is TRBJ2-1, with D unresolved. Trimming removed 3 bases from V and 9 bases from J, with 9 bases in between. Per germline, CDR1 DFQATT and CDR2 SNEGSKA (reference sequence). This CDR3 has 11 residues. The CDR3 DNA reads TGCAGTGCTAGGCGCGTTGGTGAGCAGTTCTTC. Residues: CSARRVGEQFF.

J is TRBJ2-3 and V is TRBV5-1, with 9 bases fitting TRBD2. Looked up from germline, CDR1 is SGHRS and CDR2 is YFSETQ. This CDR3 is 15 amino acids long. J gave up 6 bases and V 0 bases, and 5 bases lay outside the gene matches. CDR3 loop: CASSLAAGGGDTQYF. The CDR3 nucleotides are TGCGCCAGCAGCTTGGCAGCGGGGGGCGGGGATACGCAGTATTTT.

This clonotype was seen more than once but under ten times. J is TRBJ2-1 and V is TRBV7-8, with TRBD2 matching 9 bases. CDR3 size: 18 residues. Germline V gene lookup returns CDR1 SGHVS and CDR2 FQNEAQ. After removal of 1 base from V and 4 bases from J, the junction contained 11 bases not matched to a gene. CDR3 residues: CASSLGLAGPNPYNEQFF. The CDR3 DNA reads as TGTGCCAGCAGCTTAGGTCTAGCGGGGCCCAACCCATACAATGAGCAGTTCTTC.

This clonotype came up a few times. CDR3 sequence: CASSENGLAYNEQFF. CDR3 sequence (DNA): TGTGCCAGCAGCGAGAATGGCCTTGCCTACAATGAGCAGTTCTTC. V gene TRBV9 combines with J gene TRBJ2-1; D not resolved. There are 15 residues in the CDR3. In germline, CDR1 is SGDLS, CDR2 YYNGEE. Trimming pared 3 bases from V and 2 bases from J, leaving 12 bases between.

In this sample, this clonotype turned up many times. The rearrangement links TRBV11-2 to TRBJ2-1, with TRBD1 matching over 8 bases. CDR1 and CDR2 from the germline V gene are SGHAT and FQNNGV. J was trimmed by 2 bases and V by 0 bases; bases with no gene match: 12. The CDR3 sequence is 19 residues long. CDR3 sequence: CASSLDNQDRVLPYNEQFF. The CDR3 DNA reads as TGTGCCAGCAGCTTAGATAACCAGGACAGGGTCCTGCCCTACAATGAGCAGTTCTTC. The variable domain in full, with the rest retrieved from reference TRBV11-2 and TRBJ2-1, is EAGVAQSPRYKIIEKRQSVAFWCNPISGHATLYWYQQILGQGPKLLIQFQNNGVVDDSQLPKDRFSAERLKGVDSTLKIQPAKLEDSAVYLCASSLDNQDRVLPYNEQFFGPGTRLTVL.

The J gene is TRBJ1-4, the V gene TRBV10-3; 8 bases align to TRBD1. This CDR3 spans 18 amino acids. From germline, CDR1 is ENHRY and CDR2 SYGVKD. V shed 1 base and J 0 bases; nucleotides not matched to a gene: 7. The CDR3 loop reads CAISEFRGTGATNEKLFF. CDR3 DNA sequence: TGTGCCATCAGTGAGTTTAGGGGGACAGGCGCAACTAATGAAAAACTGTTTTTT.

This clonotype was counted a few times. The chain uses TRBV7-2 and TRBJ2-2, with D possibly being TRBD1 (7 bases). CDR3 length: 16 residues. The ends were cut back, 5 bases at V and 3 bases at J, with 16 bases in the middle. In germline, CDR1 is SGHTA, CDR2 FQGNSA. The DNA for the CDR3 is TGTGCCAGCAGCAGGGGGCGGGGATCGGACACCGGGGAGCTGTTTTTT. This translates into CASSRGRGSDTGELFF.

This clonotype has at least ten counts. The genes are TRBV6-6 and TRBJ1-1; the D is unclear. Deletions cut 2 bases from V and 1 base from J, with 2 bases between. The CDR3 totals 12 residues. Germline CDR1 is MNHNY and CDR2 is SVGAGI (reference sequence). The CDR3 bases are TGTGCCAGCAGTTACCCGAACACTGAAGCTTTCTTT. Its translation: CASSYPNTEAFF.

This clonotype occurred a few times. The V and J genes are TRBV5-1 and TRBJ2-7; D is ambiguous. Trimming removed 0 bases at V and 7 bases at J, with 11 bases between. Germline CDR1 and CDR2: SGHRS and YFSETQ. CDR3 length: 13 amino acids. The CDR3 DNA is TGCGCCAGCAGCTTGGCTTTGGGAAGTGAGCAGTACTTC. Its translation is CASSLALGSEQYF.

The rearrangement joins TRBV18 to TRBJ2-7; no firm D call. CDR1 and CDR2 from the germline V gene are KGHSH and LQKENI. This CDR3 region has 16 residues. V lost 1 base to trimming and J lost 0 bases, with 13 bases between them. The CDR3 spells CASSPHGRHSSYEQYF. The CDR3, as DNA: TGTGCCAGCTCACCACACGGCAGGCATAGCTCCTACGAGCAGTACTTC.

The rearrangement links TRBV5-5 to TRBJ2-7, with D perhaps matching TRBD2 (5 bases). V lost 2 bases and J lost 5, with 17 bases in between. CDR1 is SGHKS, CDR2 YYEKEE, per germline (reference sequence). CDR3 length equals 15 residues. DNA of the CDR3: TGTGCCAGCAGCTTCGCCACGGGAAGGTTGGACGAGCAGTACTTC. Amino acids: CASSFATGRLDEQYF.

Ten or more counts support this clonotype. The chain has TRBV7-8 and TRBJ2-3, with no clear D. Looked up from germline, CDR1 is SGHVS and CDR2 is FQNEAQ. The CDR3 sequence is 15 residues long. Trimming left V 1 base short and J 0 bases short, with 8 bases between. CDR3 residues: CASSLDGQSTDTQYF. The CDR3 nucleotides are TGTGCCAGCAGCTTAGACGGCCAAAGCACAGATACGCAGTATTTT.

Here the CDR3 DNA reads TGTGCCAGCAGTCCCGCCGGGACAGCGACAGATACGCAGTATTTT. It codes for CASSPAGTATDTQYF. The chain is built from TRBV12-3 or TRBV12-4 and TRBJ2-3; 7 nucleotides match TRBD1. The CDR3 is 15 residues long. The V segment lost 5 bases and the J segment 3 bases; nucleotides outside the gene matches: 8.

This rearrangement joins TRBV11-2 to TRBJ2-7; TRBD1 agrees at 7 bases. Germline V gene sequence: CDR1 SGHAT, CDR2 FQNNGV. V dropped 6 bases and J dropped 4; count of bases not matched to a gene: 9. The CDR3 totals 14 residues. The CDR3 loop is CASRATGVNYEQYF. As DNA, the CDR3 is TGTGCCAGCAGAGCTACAGGGGTCAATTACGAGCAGTACTTC.

CDR3 amino acids: CSARDRQGEAFF. The CDR3 DNA reads as TGCAGTGCTAGAGATCGGCAGGGCGAAGCTTTCTTT. The rearrangement uses TRBV20-1 and TRBJ1-1; a possible D gene is TRBD1 (5 bases). Germline loops: CDR1 DFQATT, CDR2 SNEGSKA (reference sequence). Trimming took off 0 bases at V and 8 bases at J, with 10 bases between the two ends. CDR3 length: 12 residues.

This chain joins TRBV7-2 and TRBJ2-3; 7 bases map to TRBD2. J gave up 2 bases and V 5 bases, and 4 bases lay outside the gene matches. Germline CDR1 and CDR2: SGHTA and FQGNSA. The CDR3 has 14 residues. The CDR3 reads CASSPGLSTDTQYF. The DNA for the CDR3 is TGTGCCAGCAGCCCGGGACTATCCACAGATACGCAGTATTTT.

This clonotype was counted a few times. V and J are TRBV29-1 and TRBJ1-1; 7 bases agree with TRBD1. V shed 5 bases and J 1 base; nucleotides not matched to a gene: 4. Germline V lookup: CDR1 SQVTM, CDR2 ANQGSEA. The CDR3 is made up of 13 amino acids. Written as DNA, the CDR3 is TGCAGCGTTAAAACAGGGGCGAACACTGAAGCTTTCTTT. Protein sequence: CSVKTGANTEAFF.

This chain connects TRBV5-1 to TRBJ2-6, with D possibly called TRBD1 or TRBD2 (5 bases each). The germline gives CDR1 SGHRS, CDR2 YFSETQ. The length of the CDR3 is 17 residues. V was shortened by 6 bases and J by 1 base, with 17 bases between the two germline ends. The CDR3 DNA follows: TGCGCCAGCACACTGTCGGGGCTGAGATCTGGGGCCAACGTCCTGACTTTC. Residues: CASTLSGLRSGANVLTF.

This clonotype showed up just a few times. The CDR3 DNA reads as TGTGCCAGCAGTTACAGCCTAGCGGGGGACAATGAGCAGTTCTTC. It encodes CASSYSLAGDNEQFF. V usage is TRBV6-5 and J usage is TRBJ2-1; 10 nucleotides match TRBD2. CDR1 is MNHEY, CDR2 SVGAGI, per germline. The V and J ends lost 2 bases and 5 bases, in that order; junction bases with no gene match: 3. CDR3 size: 15 residues.

This clonotype was counted a few times. V usage is TRBV3-1 and J usage is TRBJ1-4; 10 bases line up with TRBD1. Germline-derived CDR1 and CDR2 are LGHDT and YNNKEL (reference sequence). J lost 7 bases, V lost 3 bases, and 5 bases had no gene match. CDR3 size: 15 residues. CDR3: CASSQKTGGTEKLFF. CDR3 nucleotides: TGTGCCAGCAGCCAGAAGACAGGGGGCACTGAAAAACTGTTTTTT.

J is TRBJ2-3 and V is TRBV6-2 or TRBV6-3; D ambiguous. V shed 5 bases and J shed 2 bases, with 11 bases lying between them. The CDR3 extends over 14 amino acids. CDR1 is MNHEY, CDR2 SVGEGT, per germline. CDR3 protein: CASSRAATTDTQYF. The CDR3 nucleotides are TGTGCCAGCAGTCGGGCAGCAACCACAGATACGCAGTATTTT.

This chain uses TRBV5-4 with TRBJ2-2, with D unresolved. Germline CDR1 is SGHNT and CDR2 is YYREEE (reference sequence). Between the trimmed V and J ends, which lost 0 bases and 3 bases, there was a span of 12 bases. The CDR3 runs 16 residues. The CDR3 DNA follows: TGTGCCAGCAGCTTGGGGGTCGGACGGGACACCGGGGAGCTGTTTTTT. This encodes CASSLGVGRDTGELFF.

Many counts were recorded for this clonotype. The CDR3 sequence: CATSRDAGGGEQYF. The CDR3 DNA sequence: TGTGCCACCAGCAGAGATGCGGGGGGCGGCGAGCAGTACTTC. This sequence joins TRBV15 and TRBJ2-7, with 8 bases fitting TRBD2. J gave up 6 bases and V 0 bases, and 4 bases lay outside the gene matches. Germline loops: CDR1 LNHNV, CDR2 YYDKDF (reference sequence). The CDR3 sequence is 14 residues long.